The rows below give T cell receptor beta chains drawn from one sample of a study of CD8+ T cells in alopecia areata. Profiling relied on immunoSEQ multiplex PCR, and the TCRdb table lists in-frame clones only, not all of them. This sample yields about 160,000 clones, of which 45% to 60% are seen a single time; about 6.4% belongs to the top ten. Material for sequencing was CD4+ T cells sorted from blood. These receptors were obtained from a human donor with alopecia areata. Both conserved end residues are part of each CDR3. The D gene is left open where the match is weak. For some rows the clone size is stated as once, few or many, or as a class when expanded; others skip it.

TRBJ2-5 | - | 14 | - | TRBV2 | CASSPRGLQETQYF | TGTGCCAGCAGCCCCAGGGGACTCCAAGAGACCCAGTACTTC
TRBJ1-1 | - | 13 | - | TRBV29-1 | CSVRGLANTEAFF | TGCAGCGTTCGCGGGTTGGCGAACACTGAAGCTTTCTTT
TRBJ2-1 | - | 14 | few | TRBV9 | CASSVATVPDEQFF | TGTGCCAGCAGCGTAGCTACGGTCCCCGATGAGCAGTTCTTC
TRBJ2-6 | TRBD1 | 16 | - | TRBV5-1 | CASSWDRDSGANVLTF | TGCGCCAGCAGCTGGGACAGGGACTCTGGGGCCAACGTCCTGACTTTC
TRBJ2-2 | - | 13 | few | TRBV6-5 | CASRAQGVGELFF | TGTGCCAGCAGGGCACAGGGAGTCGGGGAGCTGTTTTTT
TRBJ2-5 | - | 13 | few | TRBV29-1 | CSAQRGWQETQYF | TGCAGCGCCCAACGGGGCTGGCAAGAGACCCAGTACTTC
TRBJ2-1 | - | 14 | once | TRBV11-2 | CASSTRTTYNEQFF | TGTGCCAGCAGTACGAGGACTACTTACAATGAGCAGTTCTTC
TRBJ2-3 | - | 13 | few | TRBV19 | CASTGLPTDTQYF | TGTGCCAGTACTGGACTCCCCACAGATACGCAGTATTTT
TRBJ2-2 | - | 15 | - | TRBV4-1 | CASGYSGSNTGELFF | TGCGCCAGTGGATATAGCGGATCGAACACCGGGGAGCTGTTTTTT
TRBJ2-7 | - | 13 | - | TRBV18 | CASSRDTTYEQYF | TGTGCCAGCTCCCGGGACACGACCTACGAGCAGTACTTC
TRBJ2-3 | - | 15 | - | TRBV7-2 | CASSRTGQLSDTQYF | TGTGCCAGCAGCCGCACGGGACAATTATCAGATACGCAGTATTTT
TRBJ2-1 | TRBD2 | 16 | few | TRBV5-1 | CASSLTSGSSYNEQFF | TGCGCCAGCAGCCTTACTAGCGGGAGCTCCTACAATGAGCAGTTCTTC
TRBJ1-5 | - | 16 | - | TRBV30 | CAWSVKERALGKPQHF | TGTGCCTGGAGTGTTAAGGAGCGCGCCCTCGGGAAGCCCCAGCATTTT
TRBJ1-2 | - | 13 | - | TRBV28 | CASSLDPNYGYTF | TGTGCCAGCAGTTTAGACCCGAACTATGGCTACACCTTC
TRBJ1-2 | - | 14 | - | TRBV29-1 | CSVSIDMINYGYTF | TGCAGCGTCTCAATCGACATGATTAACTATGGCTACACCTTC